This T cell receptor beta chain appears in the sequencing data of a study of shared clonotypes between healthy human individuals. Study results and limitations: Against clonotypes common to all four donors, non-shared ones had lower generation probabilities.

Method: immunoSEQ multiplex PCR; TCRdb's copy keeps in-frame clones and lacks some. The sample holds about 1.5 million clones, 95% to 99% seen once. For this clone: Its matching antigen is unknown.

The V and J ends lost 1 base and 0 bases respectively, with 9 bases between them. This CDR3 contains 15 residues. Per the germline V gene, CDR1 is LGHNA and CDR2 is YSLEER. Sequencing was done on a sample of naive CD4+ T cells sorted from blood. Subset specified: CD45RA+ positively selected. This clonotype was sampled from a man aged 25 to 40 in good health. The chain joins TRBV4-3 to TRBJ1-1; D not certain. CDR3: CASSQVLAVNTEAFF. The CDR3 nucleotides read TGCGCCAGCAGCCAAGTTCTCGCTGTGAACACTGAAGCTTTCTTT.